The 10 T cell receptor beta chains below all came from one sample that was sequenced in a study of CD8+ T cells in alopecia areata. It was cDNA, reverse transcribed from extracted RNA, that served as the sequencing template. Sequencing used immunoSEQ multiplex PCR; TCRdb keeps in-frame clones, though not all of them. The sample records approximately 210,000 clones, around three fifths being singletons. Noted treatment: oral pan-JAK inhibitor, 5-10 mg twice daily. The sample in question was CD4+ T cells sorted from blood, obtained at week 24, from a patient treated with tofacitinib. The receptor source for this set is a human donor with alopecia areata.

The chain has TRBV7-2 and TRBJ2-5, with 7 bases lining up with TRBD1. Germline CDR1 is SGHTA and CDR2 is FQGNSA. The V and J ends lost 5 bases and 6 bases, in that order; junction bases with no gene match: 6. This CDR3 is built from 13 residues. The CDR3 coding sequence is TGTGCCAGCAGCGCTCGACAGGGCCAGACCCAGTACTTC. Protein product: CASSARQGQTQYF.

This clone was seen only once. The rearrangement joins TRBV5-6 to TRBJ2-3; D remains unclear. The germline V gene has CDR1 SGHDT and CDR2 YYEEEE. The CDR3 is made up of 14 amino acids. V gave up 4 bases and J gave up 10 bases, with 19 bases separating them. CDR3 in DNA: TGTGCCAGCAGCGCACAAGGAGAGCTAGGGTCGCAGTATTTT. Its translation: CASSAQGELGSQYF.

This clone has just a few counts. The chain links TRBV10-3 to TRBJ2-7; a weak D match, TRBD1 (6 bases). This CDR3 is 11 amino acids long. The germline V gene has CDR1 ENHRY and CDR2 SYGVKD. V lost 8 bases, J lost 8 bases, and 13 bases lay in between. The DNA of the CDR3 is TGTGCCATCCAGACACAGGGACAGCAGTACTTC. Protein sequence: CAIQTQGQQYF.

On this clone itself: At one of its ends the junction is not consistent with the germline gene, which may arise from a read error. The rearrangement uses TRBV7-2 and TRBJ1-5; unclear D gene. The CDR3 is 14 residues long. Germline CDR1 SGHTA, CDR2 FQGNSA. The CDR3 DNA sequence: TGTGCCAGCAGCCTAGCATGGAGGAATCAGCCCCAGCATTTT. This codes for CASSLAWRNQPQHF.

The chain uses TRBV29-1 and TRBJ2-7; 7 nucleotides align to TRBD1. The CDR3 length is 11 residues. Trimming removed 8 bases from V and 4 bases from J; junction bases left unmatched: 5. Germline CDR1 reads SQVTM; CDR2 reads ANQGSEA. For the CDR3, the DNA is TGCAGCATCCACAGGGGATACGAGCAGTACTTC. Its protein is CSIHRGYEQYF.

V usage is TRBV29-1 and J usage is TRBJ1-5; D is unclear. Between the trimmed V and J ends, which lost 4 bases and 7 bases, there was a span of 14 bases. Germline V CDR1 and CDR2: SQVTM, ANQGSEA. The CDR3 runs 13 residues. The CDR3 coding sequence is TGCAGCGTTGGGTGGGGAGGAGGGCAGCCCCAGCATTTT. Translation: CSVGWGGGQPQHF.

This clone was seen many times. The chain carries TRBV7-2 and TRBJ2-1; D unresolved. Germline lookup yields CDR1 SGHTA and CDR2 FQGNSA. Trimming stripped 5 bases from V and 9 bases from J, with 8 bases between. This CDR3 is 11 amino acids long. In DNA, the CDR3 is TGTGCCAGCAGCAATTCCGGTGAGCAGTTCTTC. Translation gives CASSNSGEQFF.

In the case of this clone: Within the sample, other DNA sequences also encode this same CDR3. CDR3 coding DNA: TGTGCCAGCAGCGTAGGGGGCCAGACCTACGAGCAGTACTTC. Its protein product is CASSVGGQTYEQYF. The chain links TRBV9 to TRBJ2-7; a weak D match, TRBD1 (5 bases). V dropped 0 bases and J dropped 2 bases, with 9 bases sitting between them. CDR3 length: 14 amino acids. Germline assignment: CDR1 SGDLS and CDR2 YYNGEE.

The genes are TRBV5-6 and TRBJ1-1, with no clear D. CDR1 is SGHDT, CDR2 YYEEEE, per germline. This CDR3 region has 14 residues. Trimming cost V 0 bases and J 0 bases, with 6 bases left between them. Here the CDR3 DNA reads TGTGCCAGCAGCTTGGCCGTAGTGAACACTGAAGCTTTCTTT. The encoded protein is CASSLAVVNTEAFF.

The gene calls are TRBV7-8 and TRBJ1-2; D not certain. This CDR3 region has 16 residues. Germline-derived CDR1 and CDR2 are SGHVS and FQNEAQ. V was pared by 2 bases and J by 0 bases, with 13 bases between. The CDR3 here is CASSLSRAVTNYGYTF. The CDR3 coding sequence is TGTGCCAGCAGCTTATCACGGGCCGTAACTAACTATGGCTACACCTTC.